The 25 T cell receptor beta chains presented below share a single source sample, sequenced in a study of PD-1 blockade in classical Hodgkin lymphoma. Time point reported: cycle 4 day 1 (C4D1), after 6 weeks of nivolumab. Each patient's relapse followed autologous stem cell transplantation, and brentuximab vedotin exposure varied. The data were produced by immunoSEQ multiplex PCR, yet TCRdb's version contains in-frame clones alone and is incomplete. This sample yields about 33,000 clones, of which around three quarters are seen a single time; approximately 4% belongs to the top ten. The sequencing here drew on peripheral blood mononuclear cells (PBMCs), taken before the fourth cycle of nivolumab. The receptor set was obtained from a human donor with classical Hodgkin lymphoma.

The V and J genes are TRBV27 and TRBJ2-1; TRBD2 aligns across 14 bases. The CDR3 is 15 residues long. Germline lookup yields CDR1 MNHEY and CDR2 SMNVEV (reference sequence). V lost 5 bases and J lost 7; bases outside the gene matches: 4. This CDR3 reads CASSPGTSGRNEQFF. The CDR3 bases are TGTGCCAGCAGTCCCGGGACTAGCGGGAGAAATGAGCAGTTCTTC.

This clone has just a few counts. Other DNA sequences within the sample encode an identical CDR3. The chain has TRBV30 and TRBJ2-1, with 11 positions matching TRBD2. The V segment lost 3 bases and the J segment 5 bases; nucleotides outside the gene matches: 15. There are 18 residues in the CDR3. Germline V lookup: CDR1 GTSNPN, CDR2 SVGIG (reference sequence). The CDR3 protein is CAWRDIGSTSGVDNEQFF. The CDR3 nucleotides read TGTGCCTGGAGGGACATAGGTTCGACTAGCGGGGTAGACAATGAGCAGTTCTTC. Filled out from reference TRBV30 and TRBJ2-1, the complete variable domain reads SQTIHQWPATLVQPVGSPLSLECTVEGTSNPNLYWYRQAAGRGLQLLFYSVGIGQISSEVPQNLSASRPQDRQFILSSKKLLLSDSGFYLCAWRDIGSTSGVDNEQFFGPGTRLTVL.

This clone has only one observation. The gene calls are TRBV27 and TRBJ2-1, with 10 bases fitting TRBD1. From germline, CDR1 is MNHEY and CDR2 SMNVEV (reference sequence). The CDR3 runs to 16 residues. Trimming cost V 5 bases and J 3 bases; bases outside gene matches: 7. The CDR3 DNA reads as TGTGCCAGCAGTCCGCTTAGGACAGGGGGCTACAATGAGCAGTTCTTC. Protein product: CASSPLRTGGYNEQFF.

The rearrangement joins TRBV27 to TRBJ2-3; 9 bases align to TRBD2. Looked up from germline, CDR1 is MNHEY and CDR2 is SMNVEV (reference sequence). This CDR3 is 14 amino acids long. With V trimmed by 2 bases and J by 6 bases, 3 bases remained unmatched. CDR3 sequence reads: CASSLILAGDTQYF. The DNA of the CDR3 is TGTGCCAGCAGTTTAATCCTAGCGGGGGATACGCAGTATTTT.

The chain is built from TRBV27 and TRBJ2-2, with 14 bases identical to TRBD2. The length of the CDR3 is 21 residues. V was clipped by 4 bases and J by 5 bases; unmatched bases: 18. CDR1 is MNHEY, CDR2 SMNVEV, per germline (reference sequence). The CDR3 spells CASSSRAVGLAGGRVTGELFF. The DNA for the CDR3 is TGTGCCAGCAGTTCTCGGGCTGTCGGACTAGCGGGAGGTCGGGTGACCGGGGAGCTGTTTTTT.

The rearrangement uses TRBV6-1 and TRBJ2-5; either TRBD1 or TRBD2 may supply D (6 bases each). The CDR3 runs to 15 residues. CDR1 MNHNS and CDR2 SASEGT come from the germline V gene. V lost 4 bases and J 4 bases, leaving 16 bases between the germline ends. CDR3 amino acids: CASSVFLGGGETQYF. For the CDR3, the DNA is TGTGCCAGCAGTGTCTTCCTCGGGGGCGGAGAGACCCAGTACTTC.

DNA for the CDR3: TGTGCCAGCAGCTACGGGACCTACGAGCAGTACTTC. It yields the protein CASSYGTYEQYF. The chain is built from TRBV11-2 and TRBJ2-7; D perhaps matches TRBD2 (5 bases). The germline gives CDR1 SGHAT, CDR2 FQNNGV. V gave up 4 bases and J gave up 2 bases, with 6 bases separating them. The CDR3 runs 12 residues.

This clone was observed once. This chain uses TRBV2 with TRBJ2-5; TRBD2 matches 11 bases. The CDR3 length is 18 residues. The germline V gene has CDR1 SNHLY and CDR2 FYNNEI. Trimming at V came to 2 bases and at J to 0 bases, leaving 8 bases not matched to a gene. CDR3 coding DNA: TGTGCCAGCAGTGAACCCATGTTAGCGGGGGGGTACCAAGAGACCCAGTACTTC. Translating gives CASSEPMLAGGYQETQYF.

The chain combines TRBV4-2 with TRBJ1-2; D is possibly TRBD1 (5 bases). V lost 0 bases to trimming and J lost 9 bases, with 29 bases between them. The CDR3 runs to 19 residues. Germline V gives CDR1 LGHNA, CDR2 YNFKEQ. The CDR3 is CASSQEGVIDGGGLRSYTF. Here the CDR3 DNA reads TGTGCCAGCAGCCAAGAAGGGGTAATCGACGGGGGAGGATTGCGGAGCTACACCTTC.

This chain connects TRBV5-5 to TRBJ2-3, with TRBD2 matching over 8 bases. The V and J ends lost 2 bases and 0 bases, in that order; junction bases with no gene match: 5. The germline CDR1 and CDR2 sequences are SGHKS and YYEKEE (reference sequence). The CDR3 contains 16 residues. The CDR3 DNA reads TGTGCCAGCAGCTTTGGGGCGGGGGGTAGCACAGATACGCAGTATTTT. Residues: CASSFGAGGSTDTQYF.

The V and J genes are TRBV10-3 and TRBJ2-1; no firm D call. This CDR3 is 13 amino acids long. Per the germline V gene, CDR1 is ENHRY and CDR2 is SYGVKD. The germline V and J ends were trimmed by 3 bases and 5 bases, with 8 bases remaining between them. CDR3 DNA sequence: TGTGCCATCAGTGACTCAACAAACAATGAGCAGTTCTTC. The encoded protein is CAISDSTNNEQFF.

The rearrangement links TRBV4-3 to TRBJ2-7; tentatively, D is TRBD2 (6 bases). The V and J ends lost 10 bases and 3 bases respectively, with 22 bases between them. There are 15 residues in the CDR3. CDR1 and CDR2 (germline): LGHNA, YSLEER. CDR3 sequence: CATSEGTSSVYEQYF. The DNA of the CDR3 is TGCGCCACCAGTGAAGGGACTTCGTCCGTCTACGAGCAGTACTTC.

The DNA for the CDR3 is TGTGCCAGCAGCTTAGGGTGGACTGAAGCTTTCTTT. This encodes CASSLGWTEAFF. V gene TRBV7-2 combines with J gene TRBJ1-1; D uncertain. The CDR3 loop spans 12 amino acids. Trimming removed 1 base at V and 5 bases at J, with 5 bases between. Germline CDR1 reads SGHTA; CDR2 reads FQGNSA.

CDR3 nucleotide sequence: TGTGCCATCAGGAGGCTCGGGACATCGGGACCAGATACGCAGTATTTT. Translated, it gives CAIRRLGTSGPDTQYF. The chain couples TRBV10-3 to TRBJ2-3, with D possibly matching TRBD1 (6 bases). Germline CDR1 reads ENHRY; CDR2 reads SYGVKD. The germline V and J ends were trimmed by 6 bases and 4 bases, with 20 bases remaining between them. This CDR3 has 16 amino acids.

The chain carries TRBV12-5 and TRBJ1-1; maybe TRBD1 (5 bases). The CDR3 is 15 amino acids. Trimming took 1 base from V and 6 from J, leaving 15 bases between them. Germline CDR1 and CDR2: LGHNT and FRNRAP. The chain's CDR3 is CASGLASSGGAEAFF. The DNA for the CDR3 is TGTGCTAGTGGTTTGGCGTCCTCGGGGGGGGCTGAAGCTTTCTTT.

The CDR3, as DNA: TGTGCCAGCAGCTTGGGGCAGACAGGAGCGAACTATGGCTACACCTTC. The encoded protein is CASSLGQTGANYGYTF. The chain carries TRBV13 and TRBJ1-2; maybe TRBD1 (6 bases). Between the trimmed V and J ends, which lost 3 bases and 2 bases, there was a span of 16 bases. Per the germline V gene, CDR1 is PRHDT and CDR2 is FYEKMQ (reference sequence). The CDR3 covers 16 residues.

This clone was counted a single time. This rearrangement joins TRBV19 to TRBJ1-1; D not resolved. CDR1 and CDR2 from the germline V gene are LNHDA and SQIVND (reference sequence). The CDR3 length is 15 residues. V lost 3 bases, J lost 4 bases, and 15 bases lay in between. For the CDR3, the DNA is TGTGCCAGTAGTATCAAAGCAGGTTCAAGCACTGAAGCTTTCTTT. Protein product: CASSIKAGSSTEAFF.

The rearrangement uses TRBV29-1 and TRBJ1-2; a weak D match, TRBD1 (6 bases). Germline-derived CDR1 and CDR2 are SQVTM and ANQGSEA. The CDR3 spans 14 residues. V was trimmed by 3 bases and J by 4 bases, leaving 15 bases between them. The CDR3 DNA is TGCAGCGTTGACCCCGGGGGGGCGGTCTATGGCTACACCTTC. It translates to CSVDPGGAVYGYTF.

The V call is TRBV15, the J call TRBJ1-2; the D gene is possibly TRBD1 (6 bases). The CDR3 is made up of 14 amino acids. CDR1 is LNHNV, CDR2 YYDKDF, per germline (reference sequence). The V and J ends lost 0 bases and 6 bases respectively, with 11 bases between them. The CDR3: CATSRDRQGNGYTF. CDR3 nucleotides: TGTGCCACCAGCAGAGATCGGCAGGGGAATGGCTACACCTTC.

This clone was detected once. An end of the junction does not agree with germline; a read error may underlie this. This chain connects TRBV7-9 to TRBJ2-7; 11 bases match TRBD2. This CDR3 is built from 13 residues. The germline gives CDR1 SEHNR, CDR2 FQNEAQ (reference sequence). CDR3 sequence (DNA): TGTGCCAGCAGCTCTGAAACTAGCGGGGGTTCTCACTTC. It translates to CASSSETSGGSHF. The variable domain in full, with the rest retrieved from reference TRBV7-9 and TRBJ2-7, is DTGVSQNPRHKITKRGQNVTFRCDPISEHNRLYWYRQTLGQGPEFLTYFQNEAQLEKSRLLSDRFSAERPKGSFSTLEIQRTEQGDSAMYLCASSSETSGGSHFGPGTRLTVT.

The chain is built from TRBV6-6 and TRBJ1-3; 9 bases map to TRBD1. The ends lost 5 bases at V and 8 bases at J; junction bases unmatched: 10. The CDR3 is made up of 15 amino acids. Germline-derived CDR1 and CDR2 are MNHNY and SVGAGI (reference sequence). CDR3 loop: CASSTNRGPVDTIYF. The CDR3 nucleotides read TGTGCCAGCAGTACGAACAGGGGGCCCGTGGACACCATATATTTT.

The chain employs TRBV5-1 and TRBJ2-5, with a possible D match to TRBD1 (5 bases). The V and J ends lost 2 bases and 5 bases respectively, with 10 bases between them. The germline V gene has CDR1 SGHRS and CDR2 YFSETQ. CDR3 length: 13 amino acids. The CDR3 nucleotides are TGCGCCAGCAGCTTTCAGGGTTGGGAGACCCAGTACTTC. It translates to CASSFQGWETQYF. The full variable domain, completed using reference TRBV5-1 and TRBJ2-5, is KAGVTQTPRYLIKTRGQQVTLSCSPISGHRSVSWYQQTPGQGLQFLFEYFSETQRNKGNFPGRFSGRQFSNSRSEMNVSTLELGDSALYLCASSFQGWETQYFGPGTRLLVL.

The rearrangement joins TRBV6-5 to TRBJ2-7; D gene unclear. Trimming removed 7 bases from V and 0 bases from J, with 16 bases in between. CDR1 is MNHEY, CDR2 SVGAGI, per germline. The CDR3 has 15 residues. CDR3 sequence: CASTKRKGSSYEQYF. The CDR3 DNA sequence: TGTGCCAGCACCAAACGCAAGGGCAGCTCCTACGAGCAGTACTTC.

CDR3 sequence: CASSLTGERWNTEAFF. The CDR3 DNA is TGCGCCAGCAGCTTAACGGGGGAAAGATGGAACACTGAAGCTTTCTTT. V and J are TRBV5-1 and TRBJ1-1; tentatively, D is TRBD1 (5 bases). The CDR3 runs 16 residues. The V end was cut by 2 bases, the J end by 1 base, with 15 bases between. Germline V gives CDR1 SGHRS, CDR2 YFSETQ.

The rearrangement joins TRBV19 to TRBJ2-2, with TRBD2 as a possible D gene (6 bases). The CDR3 covers 15 residues. Germline CDR1 reads LNHDA; CDR2 reads SQIVND (reference sequence). V dropped 4 bases and J dropped 4 bases, with 13 bases sitting between them. CDR3 in amino acids: CASSTLGLSTGELFF. As DNA, the CDR3 is TGTGCCAGTAGTACCCTCGGACTATCCACCGGGGAGCTGTTTTTT.